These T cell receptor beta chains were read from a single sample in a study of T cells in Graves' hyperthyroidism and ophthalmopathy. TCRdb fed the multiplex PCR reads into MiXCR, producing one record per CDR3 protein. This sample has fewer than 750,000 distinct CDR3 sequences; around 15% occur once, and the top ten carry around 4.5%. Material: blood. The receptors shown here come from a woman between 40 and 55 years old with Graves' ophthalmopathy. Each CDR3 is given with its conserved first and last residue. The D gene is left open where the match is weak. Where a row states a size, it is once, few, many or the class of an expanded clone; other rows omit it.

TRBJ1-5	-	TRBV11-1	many	CASSKGQPYSNQPQHF	TGTGCCAGCAGCAAAGGACAACCTTATAGCAATCAGCCCCAGCATTTT
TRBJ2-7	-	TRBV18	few	CASSPTDTRASYEQYF	TGTGCCAGCTCACCAACAGACACCCGAGCATCCTACGAGCAGTACTTC
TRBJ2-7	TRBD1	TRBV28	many	CASSFSETGTEFYEQYF	TGTGCCAGCAGTTTTTCCGAAACCGGGACAGAGTTCTACGAGCAGTACTTC
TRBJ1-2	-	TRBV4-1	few	CASSQVPRDGYGYTF	TGCGCCAGCAGCCAAGTTCCCAGGGACGGCTATGGCTACACCTTC
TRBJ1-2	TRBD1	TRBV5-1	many	CASSPGTEGNGYTF	TGCGCCAGCAGCCCCGGGACAGAGGGTAATGGCTACACCTTC
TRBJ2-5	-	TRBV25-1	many	CASSELTGLEETQYF	TGTGCCAGCAGTGAATTGACAGGCTTAGAAGAGACCCAGTACTTC
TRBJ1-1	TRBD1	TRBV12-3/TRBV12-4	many	CASSAGQANTEAFF	TGTGCCAGCAGTGCGGGACAGGCGAACACTGAAGCTTTCTTT
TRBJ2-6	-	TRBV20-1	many	CSASPGANVLTF	TGCAGTGCTAGCCCTGGGGCCAACGTCCTGACTTTC
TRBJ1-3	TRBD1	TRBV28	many	CARQIPTGAGNTIYF	TGTGCCCGGCAAATCCCAACAGGGGCGGGAAACACCATATATTTT
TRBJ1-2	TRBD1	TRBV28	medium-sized	CASSGQGPNYGYTF	TGTGCCAGCAGCGGACAGGGGCCTAACTATGGCTACACCTTC
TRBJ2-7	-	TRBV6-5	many	CASRYKRSETYEQYF	TGTGCCAGCAGGTATAAAAGGTCAGAGACCTACGAGCAGTACTTC
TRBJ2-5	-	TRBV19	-	CASSSVAQQETQYF	TGTGCCAGCAGCTCGGTAGCCCAACAAGAGACCCAGTACTTC
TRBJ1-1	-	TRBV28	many	CASSQPGRMNTEAFF	TGTGCCAGCAGTCAACCGGGACGGATGAACACTGAAGCTTTCTTT
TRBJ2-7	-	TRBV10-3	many	CAISVDTNSYEQYF	TGTGCCATCAGTGTCGACACCAACTCCTACGAGCAGTACTTC
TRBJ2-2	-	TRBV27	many	CASSFQTANTGELFF	TGTGCCAGCAGTTTTCAGACAGCGAACACCGGGGAGCTGTTTTTT
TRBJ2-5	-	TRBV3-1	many	CASSSHGRSREETQYF	TGTGCCAGCAGCTCCCACGGTAGGAGTAGAGAAGAGACCCAGTACTTC
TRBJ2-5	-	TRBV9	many	CASSVAGAHRQETQYF	TGTGCCAGCAGCGTAGCAGGGGCCCACAGACAAGAGACCCAGTACTTC
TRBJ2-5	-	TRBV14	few	CASSHGRGETQYF	TGTGCCAGCAGCCACGGGAGAGGGGAGACCCAGTACTTC
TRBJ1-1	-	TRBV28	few	CASSKFPMNTEAFF	TGTGCCAGCAGTAAGTTTCCCATGAACACTGAAGCTTTCTTT
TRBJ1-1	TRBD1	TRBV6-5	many	CASSYPTGQPNTEAFF	TGTGCCAGCAGTTACCCAACGGGACAGCCGAACACTGAAGCTTTCTTC
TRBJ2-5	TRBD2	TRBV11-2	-	CASSPNHPSGRQDQETQYF	TGTGCCAGCAGCCCAAACCACCCTAGCGGGAGACAGGACCAAGAGACCCAGTACTTC
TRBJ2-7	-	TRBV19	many	CASSIEGPEEAQEQYF	TGTGCCAGTAGTATAGAAGGGCCAGAGGAAGCACAGGAGCAGTACTTC
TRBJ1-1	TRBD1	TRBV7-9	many	CASSSGQPNTEAFF	TGTGCCAGCAGCTCGGGACAGCCGAACACTGAAGCTTTCTTT
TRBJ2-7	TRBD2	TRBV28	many	CASSRDYVSYEQYF	TGTGCCAGCAGCCGGGACTACGTTAGCTACGAGCAGTACTTC
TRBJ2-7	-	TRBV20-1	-	CSASPPGRASYEQYF	TGCAGTGCTAGCCCACCCGGTCGGGCCTCCTACGAGCAGTACTTC
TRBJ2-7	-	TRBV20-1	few	CSASPIVYEQYF	TGCAGTGCTAGTCCGATTGTCTACGAGCAGTACTTC
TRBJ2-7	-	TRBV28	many	CASSSGDGRYEQYF	TGTGCCAGCAGCTCCGGGGATGGGAGATACGAGCAGTACTTC
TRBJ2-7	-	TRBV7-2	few	CASSLWRDSLYF	TGTGCCAGCAGCTTATGGCGGGACTCCCTTTACTTC
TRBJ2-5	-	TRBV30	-	CAWSLGLAETQYF	TGTGCCTGGAGTTTGGGGCTAGCAGAGACCCAGTACTTC
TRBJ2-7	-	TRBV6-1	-	CASTLAREGEQYF	TGTGCCAGCACACTGGCTCGGGAAGGCGAGCAGTACTTC
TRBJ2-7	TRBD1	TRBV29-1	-	CSVLDRGLKYEQYF	TGCAGCGTCCTGGACAGGGGGCTTAAGTACGAGCAGTACTTC